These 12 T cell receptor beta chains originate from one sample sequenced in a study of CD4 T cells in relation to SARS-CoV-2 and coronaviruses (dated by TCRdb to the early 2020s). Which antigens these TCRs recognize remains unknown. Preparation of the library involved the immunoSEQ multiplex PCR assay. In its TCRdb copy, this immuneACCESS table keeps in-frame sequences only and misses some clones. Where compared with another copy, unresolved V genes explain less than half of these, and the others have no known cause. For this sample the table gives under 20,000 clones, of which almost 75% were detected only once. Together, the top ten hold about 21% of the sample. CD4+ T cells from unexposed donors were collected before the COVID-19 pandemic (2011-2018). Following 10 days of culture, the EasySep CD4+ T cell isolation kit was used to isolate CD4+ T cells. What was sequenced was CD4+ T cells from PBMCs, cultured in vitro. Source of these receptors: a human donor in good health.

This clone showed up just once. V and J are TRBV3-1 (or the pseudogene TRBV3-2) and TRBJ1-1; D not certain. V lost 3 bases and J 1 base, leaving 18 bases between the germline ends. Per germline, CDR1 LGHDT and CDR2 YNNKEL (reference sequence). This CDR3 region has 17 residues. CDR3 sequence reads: CASSHGPVNRENTEAFF. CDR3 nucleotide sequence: TGTGCCAGCAGCCACGGCCCTGTAAACCGAGAGAACACTGAAGCTTTCTTT.

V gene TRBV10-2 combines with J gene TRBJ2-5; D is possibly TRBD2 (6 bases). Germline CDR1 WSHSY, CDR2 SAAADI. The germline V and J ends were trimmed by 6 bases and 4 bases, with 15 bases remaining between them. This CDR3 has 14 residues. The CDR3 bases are TGCGCCAGCAGGCCGGGACTTGGAGGAGAGACCCAGTACTTC. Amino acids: CASRPGLGGETQYF.

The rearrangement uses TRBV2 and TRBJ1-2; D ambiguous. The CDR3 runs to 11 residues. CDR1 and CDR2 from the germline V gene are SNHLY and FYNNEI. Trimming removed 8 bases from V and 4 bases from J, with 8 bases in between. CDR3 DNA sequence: TGTGCCAGCGGCTGGCGCTATGGCTACACCTTC. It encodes CASGWRYGYTF.

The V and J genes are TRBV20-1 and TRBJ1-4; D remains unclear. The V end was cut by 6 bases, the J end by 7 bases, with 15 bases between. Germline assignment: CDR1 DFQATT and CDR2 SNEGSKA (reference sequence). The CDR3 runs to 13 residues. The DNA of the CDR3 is TGCAGTGCCAGTGCTCCTCCTAGTGAAAAACTGTTTTTT. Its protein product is CSASAPPSEKLFF.

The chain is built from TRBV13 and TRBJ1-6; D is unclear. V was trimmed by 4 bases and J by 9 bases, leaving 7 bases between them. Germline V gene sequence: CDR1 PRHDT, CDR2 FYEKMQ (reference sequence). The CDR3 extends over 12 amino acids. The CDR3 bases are TGTGCCAGCAGCTCCCCAGGTTCACCCCTCCACTTT. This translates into CASSSPGSPLHF.

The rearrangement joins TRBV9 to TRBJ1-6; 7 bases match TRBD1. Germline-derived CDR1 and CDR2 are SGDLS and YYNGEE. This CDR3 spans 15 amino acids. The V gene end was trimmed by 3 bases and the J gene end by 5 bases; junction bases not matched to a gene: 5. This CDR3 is CASSGTTGNNSPLHF. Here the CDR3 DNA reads TGTGCCAGCAGCGGTACGACAGGGAATAATTCACCCCTCCACTTT.

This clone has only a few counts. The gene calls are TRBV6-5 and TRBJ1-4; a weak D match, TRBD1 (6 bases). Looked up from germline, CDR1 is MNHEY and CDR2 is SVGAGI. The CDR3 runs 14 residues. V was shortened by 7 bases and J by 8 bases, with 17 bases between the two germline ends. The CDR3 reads CASKRGHLGEKLFF. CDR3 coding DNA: TGTGCCAGCAAACGGGGACACCTCGGAGAAAAACTGTTTTTT.

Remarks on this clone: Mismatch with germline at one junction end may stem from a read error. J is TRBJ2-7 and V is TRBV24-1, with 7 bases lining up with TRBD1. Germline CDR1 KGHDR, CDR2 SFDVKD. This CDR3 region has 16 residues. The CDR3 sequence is CATSVLWDRTTYEQYF. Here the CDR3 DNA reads TGTGCCACCAGTGTTTTGTGGGACAGAACTACCTACGAGCAGTACTTC.

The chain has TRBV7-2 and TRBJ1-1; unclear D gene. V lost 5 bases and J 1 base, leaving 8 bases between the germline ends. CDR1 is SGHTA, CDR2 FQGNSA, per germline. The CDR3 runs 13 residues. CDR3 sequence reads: CASSPPQNTEAFF. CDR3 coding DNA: TGTGCCAGCAGCCCCCCTCAGAACACTGAAGCTTTCTTT.

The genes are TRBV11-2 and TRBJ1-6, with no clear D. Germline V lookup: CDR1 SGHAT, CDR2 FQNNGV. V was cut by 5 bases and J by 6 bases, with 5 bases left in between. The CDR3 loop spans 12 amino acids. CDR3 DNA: TGTGCCAGCAGCCTGGGTAATTCACCCCTCCACTTT. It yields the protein CASSLGNSPLHF.

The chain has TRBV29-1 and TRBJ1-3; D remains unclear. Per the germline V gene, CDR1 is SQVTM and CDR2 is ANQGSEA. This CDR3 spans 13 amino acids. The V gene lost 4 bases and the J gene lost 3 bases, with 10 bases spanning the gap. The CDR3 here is CSVGETDGNTIYF. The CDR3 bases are TGCAGCGTTGGGGAAACAGATGGAAACACCATATATTTT.

CDR3 sequence reads: CASAGLQVQETQYF. In DNA form, the CDR3 reads TGTGCCAGCGCCGGACTGCAAGTTCAAGAGACCCAGTACTTC. The chain joins TRBV2 to TRBJ2-5; TRBD2 is a possible D gene (5 bases). CDR1 is SNHLY and CDR2 is FYNNEI in the germline V gene. Deletions cut 8 bases from V and 2 bases from J, with 15 bases between. The CDR3 contains 14 residues. Supplemented by reference TRBV2 and TRBJ2-5, the full variable domain reads EPEVTQTPSHQVTQMGQEVILRCVPISNHLYFYWYRQILGQKVEFLVSFYNNEISEKSEIFDDQFSVERPDGSNFTLKIRSTKLEDSAMYFCASAGLQVQETQYFGPGTRLLVL.